The present TCR beta chain was sequenced within a study of blood T cell repertoires in COVID-19. This CDR3 has 17 amino acids. V was pared by 5 bases and J by 2 bases, with 8 bases of the junction left unmatched. Germline V gene lookup returns CDR1 LNHDA and CDR2 SQIVND (reference sequence). Assay: immunoSEQ multiplex PCR; the TCRdb copy retains only in-frame clones and omits some. The sample includes some 150,000 clones, roughly 82% of them seen just once. Sequences were obtained from peripheral blood. The V call is TRBV19, the J call TRBJ1-5; TRBD1 matches 11 bases. The receptor's source is a woman in her 70s with acute or convalescent COVID-19. This CDR3 is CASSPRTGGRGNQPQHF. The CDR3 DNA reads as TGTGCCAGTAGTCCGAGGACAGGGGGCAGGGGCAATCAGCCCCAGCATTTT.